Following are 21 T cell receptor beta chains from one sample sequenced in a study of blood T cell repertoires in COVID-19. Profiled with immunoSEQ multiplex PCR; TCRdb holds only in-frame clones, not every one. The repertoire includes approximately 50,000 clones, 86% of them detected once, and around 23% sits in the top ten. The specimen sequenced was peripheral blood. The receptor source for this set is an elderly woman with acute or convalescent COVID-19.

This chain joins TRBV10-3 and TRBJ2-2; 12 bases agree with TRBD2. This CDR3 contains 14 residues. The germline gives CDR1 ENHRY, CDR2 SYGVKD. J gave up 5 bases and V 10 bases, and 5 bases lay outside the gene matches. CDR3 protein: CATEGLAGTGELFF. The CDR3 nucleotides are TGTGCCACCGAAGGACTAGCGGGGACCGGGGAGCTGTTTTTT.

A word on this clone: The junction departs from the called germline gene at one end, perhaps through a read error. The V and J genes are TRBV2 and TRBJ1-2; weak D call: TRBD1 (5 bases). Germline assignment: CDR1 SNHLY and CDR2 FYNNEI. The CDR3 extends over 13 amino acids. CDR3 in amino acids: CASCEWTRRSYTF. The CDR3 nucleotides read TGTGCCAGCTGTGAGTGGACACGAAGAAGTTACACCTTC.

V usage is TRBV5-1 and J usage is TRBJ2-3; 8 nucleotides agree with TRBD1. The V gene end was trimmed by 0 bases and the J gene end by 5 bases; junction bases not matched to a gene: 11. The CDR3 has 17 residues. Germline V gene sequence: CDR1 SGHRS, CDR2 YFSETQ. The CDR3 sequence is CASSLAYSGGGEDTQYF. The CDR3 DNA reads TGCGCCAGCAGCTTGGCCTACTCAGGGGGCGGGGAAGATACGCAGTATTTT.

The CDR3 protein is CSVPTDWYSNQPQHF. CDR3 nucleotides: TGCAGCGTTCCGACTGACTGGTATAGCAATCAGCCCCAGCATTTT. The rearrangement uses TRBV29-1 and TRBJ1-5, with D hard to call. Germline V lookup: CDR1 SQVTM, CDR2 ANQGSEA. This CDR3 is built from 15 residues. V was shortened by 5 bases and J by 0 bases, with 14 bases between the two germline ends.

V usage is TRBV7-6 and J usage is TRBJ1-6; no definite D call. CDR1 is SGHVS and CDR2 is FNYEAQ in the germline V gene. Trimming left V 1 base short and J 5 bases short, with 12 bases between. The CDR3 is 16 residues long. The CDR3 sequence: CASSLVRAGNNSPLHF. CDR3 nucleotides: TGTGCCAGCAGCTTAGTCAGAGCGGGGAATAATTCACCCCTCCACTTT.

The chain carries TRBV14 and TRBJ1-1; 10 bases fit TRBD1. The CDR3 runs 16 residues. CDR1 and CDR2 (germline): SGHDN, FVKESK. J was trimmed by 0 bases and V by 3 bases; bases with no gene match: 4. The CDR3 spells CASSQGQGRMNTEAFF. CDR3 coding DNA: TGTGCCAGCAGCCAGGGACAGGGGCGCATGAACACTGAAGCTTTCTTT.

The gene calls are TRBV6-6 and TRBJ1-1; D unclear. CDR1 MNHNY and CDR2 SVGAGI come from the germline V gene (reference sequence). Trimming removed 0 bases at V and 6 bases at J, with 8 bases between. This CDR3 has 13 amino acids. The CDR3 DNA sequence: TGTGCCAGCAGTTACTCGCATGGAGCTGAAGCTTTCTTT. Translated, it gives CASSYSHGAEAFF.

This clone was seen a handful of times. V and J are TRBV20-1 and TRBJ1-1; 9 nucleotides agree with TRBD1. After removal of 3 bases from V and 4 bases from J, the junction contained 9 bases not matched to a gene. The germline gives CDR1 DFQATT, CDR2 SNEGSKA (reference sequence). The CDR3 has 15 amino acids. The CDR3 DNA follows: TGCAGTGCTAGTCCCGGGACAGGGTTGAGCACTGAAGCTTTCTTT. It codes for CSASPGTGLSTEAFF.

CDR3 coding DNA: TGTGCCAGCAGTACCCGGGCAGGGGTGGACACTGAAGCTTTCTTT. This codes for CASSTRAGVDTEAFF. The chain has TRBV6-5 and TRBJ1-1; D is perhaps TRBD1 (6 bases). Trimming removed 5 bases at V and 3 bases at J, with 16 bases between. Germline CDR1 is MNHEY and CDR2 is SVGAGI. This CDR3 comprises 15 residues.

This clone was seen more than once but under ten times. The chain joins TRBV2 to TRBJ1-5; the match to TRBD1 covers 9 bases. V shed 1 base, J shed 5 bases, and the junction held 3 bases outside the gene matches. This CDR3 has 15 amino acids. CDR1 is SNHLY, CDR2 FYNNEI, per germline. Here the CDR3 reads CASSEDGTGYQPQHF. Here the CDR3 DNA reads TGTGCCAGCAGTGAAGATGGGACAGGGTATCAGCCCCAGCATTTT.

The chain combines TRBV6-1 with TRBJ2-4, with D possibly matching TRBD2 (5 bases). With 2 bases removed from V and 15 bases from J, the gap between germline ends came to 11 bases. From germline, CDR1 is MNHNS and CDR2 SASEGT. The CDR3 is made up of 11 amino acids. The CDR3 DNA is TGTGCCAGCAGTGAACAGGTCCGGGGGTACTTC. Amino acids: CASSEQVRGYF.

This chain uses TRBV9 with TRBJ1-4; 8 bases agree with TRBD1. CDR1 is SGDLS, CDR2 YYNGEE, per germline. V trimming: 4 bases; J trimming: 4 bases; junction bases outside the gene matches: 6. The CDR3 runs 15 residues. The CDR3 sequence is CASSPQGAHNEKLFF. The CDR3 coding sequence is TGTGCCAGCAGCCCTCAGGGGGCGCATAATGAAAAACTGTTTTTT. Supplemented by reference TRBV9 and TRBJ1-4, the full variable domain reads DSGVTQTPKHLITATGQRVTLRCSPRSGDLSVYWYQQSLDQGLQFLIQYYNGEERAKGNILERFSAQQFPDLHSELNLSSLELGDSALYFCASSPQGAHNEKLFFGSGTQLSVL.

The gene calls are TRBV10-1 and TRBJ2-1; 8 bases are shared with TRBD2. The CDR3 loop spans 15 amino acids. Per germline, CDR1 WNHNN and CDR2 SYGVQD (reference sequence). The V and J ends lost 3 bases and 0 bases, in that order; junction bases with no gene match: 1. The CDR3 coding sequence is TGCGCCAGCAGTGAAAGCGGGAGCTCCTACAATGAGCAGTTCTTC. Translating it yields CASSESGSSYNEQFF.

This chain uses TRBV20-1 with TRBJ1-2; tentatively, D is TRBD1 (5 bases). Trimming left V 5 bases short and J 7 bases short, with 11 bases between. CDR3 length: 11 amino acids. Per the germline V gene, CDR1 is DFQATT and CDR2 is SNEGSKA (reference sequence). CDR3 in DNA: TGCAGTGCTGCAGGGTTGGCTGGCTACACCTTC. Its protein product is CSAAGLAGYTF.

The rearrangement joins TRBV5-4 to TRBJ1-4; D is unclear. The CDR3 length is 13 residues. Germline CDR1 is SGHNT and CDR2 is YYREEE (reference sequence). The ends were cut back, 0 bases at V and 7 bases at J, with 7 bases in the middle. CDR3 sequence reads: CASSLAAGEKLFF. CDR3 nucleotide sequence: TGTGCCAGCAGCTTGGCTGCGGGTGAAAAACTGTTTTTT.

This clone was seen only a few times. Other DNA sequences in this sample translate to the same CDR3. The chain has TRBV18 and TRBJ1-5; 9 bases are a match to TRBD1. Trimming cost V 6 bases and J 6 bases; bases outside gene matches: 9. From germline, CDR1 is KGHSH and CDR2 LQKENI. CDR3 length equals 15 residues. This CDR3 is CASSPGQGSSQPQHF. The CDR3 DNA sequence: TGTGCCAGCTCTCCAGGACAGGGGAGTAGTCAGCCCCAGCATTTT.

V gene TRBV27 combines with J gene TRBJ2-7, with D perhaps TRBD2 (5 bases). This CDR3 contains 11 residues. V was cut by 4 bases and J by 7 bases, with 8 bases left in between. From germline, CDR1 is MNHEY and CDR2 SMNVEV (reference sequence). The CDR3 DNA reads as TGTGCCAGCAGTTCCCCGGGGGAGCAGTACTTC. It yields the protein CASSSPGEQYF.

This clone was observed a single time. Distinct nucleotide sequences in the sample also encode this CDR3. CDR3 protein: CASSVGTGYQPQHF. CDR3 sequence (DNA): TGTGCCAGCAGTGTGGGGACAGGTTATCAGCCCCAGCATTTT. The chain links TRBV2 to TRBJ1-5; TRBD1 matches at 8 bases. After removal of 4 bases from V and 5 bases from J, the junction contained 4 bases not matched to a gene. Looked up from germline, CDR1 is SNHLY and CDR2 is FYNNEI. This CDR3 contains 14 residues.

The chain uses TRBV19 and TRBJ2-3; 8 positions agree with TRBD2. This CDR3 region has 17 residues. Unmatched junction bases numbered 9, after V lost 4 bases and J lost 0 bases. Germline values: CDR1 LNHDA, CDR2 SQIVND (reference sequence). In DNA form, the CDR3 reads TGTGCCAGTAGTAGGTCTAGCGGGTCCCCTAGCACAGATACGCAGTATTTT. Amino acids: CASSRSSGSPSTDTQYF.

This clone was counted only a few times. The chain couples TRBV11-3 to TRBJ1-2; the D is unclear. Trimming shortened V by 0 bases and J by 8 bases, and 10 bases separated the two germline ends. CDR3 size: 13 residues. The V gene's germline CDR1 is SGHNT and CDR2 YENEEA. CDR3 DNA sequence: TGTGCCAGCAGCTTAGAACAGTGGGCCGGCTACACCTTC. Amino acids: CASSLEQWAGYTF.

The chain is built from TRBV6-5 and TRBJ1-6; D perhaps matches TRBD1 (5 bases). Trimming shortened V by 6 bases and J by 0 bases, and 6 bases separated the two germline ends. This CDR3 contains 14 residues. Germline loops: CDR1 MNHEY, CDR2 SVGAGI. CDR3 in amino acids: CASRGVSYNSPLHF. The CDR3 region has the DNA TGTGCCAGCAGAGGGGTCTCCTATAATTCACCCCTCCACTTT.